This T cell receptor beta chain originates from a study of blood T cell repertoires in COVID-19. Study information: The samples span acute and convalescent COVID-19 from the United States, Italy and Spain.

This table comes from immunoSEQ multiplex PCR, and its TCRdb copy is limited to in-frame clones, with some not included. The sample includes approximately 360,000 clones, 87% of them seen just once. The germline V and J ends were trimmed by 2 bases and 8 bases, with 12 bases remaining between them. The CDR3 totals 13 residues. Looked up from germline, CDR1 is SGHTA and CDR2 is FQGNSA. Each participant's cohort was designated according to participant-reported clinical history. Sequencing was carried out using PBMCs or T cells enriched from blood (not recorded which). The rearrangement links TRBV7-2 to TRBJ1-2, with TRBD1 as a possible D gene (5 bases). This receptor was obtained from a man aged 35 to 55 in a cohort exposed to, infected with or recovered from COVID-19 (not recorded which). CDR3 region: CASSLYGGEGYTF. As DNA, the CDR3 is TGTGCCAGCAGCTTATATGGAGGGGAAGGCTACACCTTC.